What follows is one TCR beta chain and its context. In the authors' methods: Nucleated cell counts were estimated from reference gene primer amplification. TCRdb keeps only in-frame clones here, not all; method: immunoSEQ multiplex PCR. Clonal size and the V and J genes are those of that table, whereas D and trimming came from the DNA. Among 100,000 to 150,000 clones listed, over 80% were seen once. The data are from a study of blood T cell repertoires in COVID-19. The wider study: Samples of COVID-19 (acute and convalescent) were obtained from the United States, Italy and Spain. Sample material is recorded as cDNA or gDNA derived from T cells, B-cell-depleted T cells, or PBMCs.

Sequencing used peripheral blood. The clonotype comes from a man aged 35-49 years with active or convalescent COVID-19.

This CDR3 is CASSRQGANTDTQYF. DNA of the CDR3: TGTGCCAGCAGCCGACAGGGGGCGAACACAGATACGCAGTATTTT. The chain couples TRBV5-6 to TRBJ2-3; TRBD1 matches 10 bases. The CDR3 is made up of 15 amino acids. CDR1 is SGHDT, CDR2 YYEEEE, per germline. With 4 bases clipped from V and 2 bases from J, the junction kept 4 bases outside the gene matches.